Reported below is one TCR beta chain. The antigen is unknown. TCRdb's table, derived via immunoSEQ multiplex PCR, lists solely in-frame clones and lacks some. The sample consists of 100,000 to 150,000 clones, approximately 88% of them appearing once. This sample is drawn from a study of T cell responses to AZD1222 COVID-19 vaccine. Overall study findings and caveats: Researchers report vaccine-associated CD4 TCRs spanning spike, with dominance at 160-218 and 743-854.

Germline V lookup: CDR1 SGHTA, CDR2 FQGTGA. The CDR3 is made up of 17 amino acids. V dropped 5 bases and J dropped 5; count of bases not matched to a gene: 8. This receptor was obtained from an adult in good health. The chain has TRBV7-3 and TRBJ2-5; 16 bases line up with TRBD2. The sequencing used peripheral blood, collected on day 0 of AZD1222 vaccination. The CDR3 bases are TGTGCCAGCAGCCAAGGGACTAGCGGGAGGGCGGGCGAGACCCAGTACTTC. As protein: CASSQGTSGRAGETQYF.